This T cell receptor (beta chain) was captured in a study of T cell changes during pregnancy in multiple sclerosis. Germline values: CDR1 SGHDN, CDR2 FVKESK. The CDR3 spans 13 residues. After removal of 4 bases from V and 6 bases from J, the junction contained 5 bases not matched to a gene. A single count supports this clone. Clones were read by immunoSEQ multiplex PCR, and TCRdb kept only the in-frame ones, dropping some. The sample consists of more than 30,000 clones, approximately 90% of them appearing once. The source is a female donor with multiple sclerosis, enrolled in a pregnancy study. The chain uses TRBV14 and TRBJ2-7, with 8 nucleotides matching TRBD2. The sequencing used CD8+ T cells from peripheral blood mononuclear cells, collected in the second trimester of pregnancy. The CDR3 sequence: CASSLGTRSEQYF. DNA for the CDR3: TGTGCCAGCAGCCTCGGGACTAGGAGCGAGCAGTACTTC.